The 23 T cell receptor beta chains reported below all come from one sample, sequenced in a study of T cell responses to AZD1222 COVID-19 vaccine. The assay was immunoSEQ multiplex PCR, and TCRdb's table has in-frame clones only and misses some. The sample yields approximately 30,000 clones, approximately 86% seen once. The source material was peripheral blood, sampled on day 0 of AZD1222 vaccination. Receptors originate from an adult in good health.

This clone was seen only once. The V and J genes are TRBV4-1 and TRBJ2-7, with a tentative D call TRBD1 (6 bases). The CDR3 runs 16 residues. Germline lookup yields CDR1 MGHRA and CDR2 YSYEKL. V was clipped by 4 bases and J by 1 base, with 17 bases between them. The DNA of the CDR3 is TGCGCCAGCAGCCGAGGCCGGGCAGGGGAATCCTACGAGCAGTACTTC. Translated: CASSRGRAGESYEQYF.

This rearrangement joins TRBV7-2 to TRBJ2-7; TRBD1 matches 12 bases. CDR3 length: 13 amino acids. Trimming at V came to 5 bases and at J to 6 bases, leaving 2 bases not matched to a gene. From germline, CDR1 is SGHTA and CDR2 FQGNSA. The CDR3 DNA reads TGTGCCAGCAGCATGGGACAGGGGGCCGAGCAGTACTTC. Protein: CASSMGQGAEQYF. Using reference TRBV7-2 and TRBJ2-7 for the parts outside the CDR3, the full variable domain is GAGVSQSPSNKVTEKGKDVELRCDPISGHTALYWYRQSLGQGLEFLIYFQGNSAPDKSGLPSDRFSAERTGGSVSTLTIQRTQQEDSAVYLCASSMGQGAEQYFGPGTRLTVT.

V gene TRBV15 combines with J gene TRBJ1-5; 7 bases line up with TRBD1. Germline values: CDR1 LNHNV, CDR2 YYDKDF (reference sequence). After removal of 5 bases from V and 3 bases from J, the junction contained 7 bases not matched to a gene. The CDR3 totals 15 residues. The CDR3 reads CATSRSTGFNQPQHF. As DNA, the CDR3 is TGTGCCACCAGCCGATCGACAGGGTTCAATCAGCCCCAGCATTTT. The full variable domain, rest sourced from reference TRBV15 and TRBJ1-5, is DAMVIQNPRYQVTQFGKPVTLSCSQTLNHNVMYWYQQKSSQAPKLLFHYYDKDFNNEADTPDNFQSRRPNTSFCFLDIRSPGLGDTAMYLCATSRSTGFNQPQHFGDGTRLSIL.

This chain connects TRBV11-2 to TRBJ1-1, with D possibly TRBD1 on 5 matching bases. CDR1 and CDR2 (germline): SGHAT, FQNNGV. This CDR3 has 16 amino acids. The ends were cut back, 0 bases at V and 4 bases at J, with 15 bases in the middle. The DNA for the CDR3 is TGTGCCAGCAGCTTAGAGTTCAGGGTAAAGTTCACTGAAGCTTTCTTT. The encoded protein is CASSLEFRVKFTEAFF.

CDR3 in amino acids: CAWSGDKYYEQYF. In nucleotides, the CDR3 is TGTGCCTGGAGTGGTGACAAATACTACGAGCAGTACTTC. The chain has TRBV30 and TRBJ2-7; no definite D call. V lost 1 base and J 3 bases, leaving 10 bases between the germline ends. Germline CDR1 GTSNPN, CDR2 SVGIG (reference sequence). The CDR3 is made up of 13 amino acids.

The CDR3 nucleotides are TGTGCCAGCAGCACCACTACGTATTTT. Protein: CASSTTTYF. The genes are TRBV21-1 and TRBJ1-3. TRBV21-1 has pseudogene status. The CDR3 sequence is 9 residues long.

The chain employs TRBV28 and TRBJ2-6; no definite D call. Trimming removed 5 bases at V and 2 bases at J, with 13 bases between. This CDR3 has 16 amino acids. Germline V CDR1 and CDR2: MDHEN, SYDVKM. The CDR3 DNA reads TGTGCCAGCAGTCCCCCGGGCCTGGCTGGGGCCAACGTCCTGACTTTC. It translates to CASSPPGLAGANVLTF. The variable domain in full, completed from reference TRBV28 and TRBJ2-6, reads DVKVTQSSRYLVKRTGEKVFLECVQDMDHENMFWYRQDPGLGLRLIYFSYDVKMKEKGDIPEGYSVSREKKERFSLILESASTNQTSMYLCASSPPGLAGANVLTFGAGSRLTVL.

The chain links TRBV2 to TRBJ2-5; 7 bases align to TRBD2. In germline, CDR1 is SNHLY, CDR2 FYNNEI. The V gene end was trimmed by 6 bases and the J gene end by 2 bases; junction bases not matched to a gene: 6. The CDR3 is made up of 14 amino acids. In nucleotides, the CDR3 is TGTGCCAGCAGGAGAGGGAGGGATCAAGAGACCCAGTACTTC. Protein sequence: CASRRGRDQETQYF.

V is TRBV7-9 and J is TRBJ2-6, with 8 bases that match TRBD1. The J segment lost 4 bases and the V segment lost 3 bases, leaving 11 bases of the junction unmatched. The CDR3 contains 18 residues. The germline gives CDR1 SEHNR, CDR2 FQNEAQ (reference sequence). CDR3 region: CASSFKTGDSSGANVLTF. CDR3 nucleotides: TGTGCCAGCAGCTTCAAGACAGGGGATAGTTCCGGGGCCAACGTCCTGACTTTC.

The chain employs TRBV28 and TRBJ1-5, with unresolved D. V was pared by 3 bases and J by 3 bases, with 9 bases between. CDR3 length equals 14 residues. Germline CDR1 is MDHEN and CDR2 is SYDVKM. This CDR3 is CASSFGGHNQPQHF. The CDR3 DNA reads TGTGCCAGCAGTTTTGGCGGTCACAATCAGCCCCAGCATTTT.

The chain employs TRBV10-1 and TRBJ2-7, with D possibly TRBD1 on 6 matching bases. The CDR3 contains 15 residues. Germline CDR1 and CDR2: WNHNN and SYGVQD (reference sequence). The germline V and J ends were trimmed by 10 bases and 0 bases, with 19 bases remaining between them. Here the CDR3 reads CATRGRTAYSYEQYF. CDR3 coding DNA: TGCGCCACACGGGGTCGGACAGCCTACTCCTACGAGCAGTACTTC.

CDR3 DNA: TGTGCCAGCAGTGGACAGGGGGCTCTCTATGGCTACACCTTC. It translates to CASSGQGALYGYTF. The V call is TRBV27, the J call TRBJ1-2, with TRBD1 matching 11 bases. The V and J ends lost 5 bases and 4 bases, in that order; junction bases with no gene match: 3. Germline-derived CDR1 and CDR2 are MNHEY and SMNVEV (reference sequence). The CDR3 consists of 14 residues.

DNA of the CDR3: TGTGCCAGCTCACGACAGGATGACACTGAAGCTTTCTTT. Translating gives CASSRQDDTEAFF. The rearrangement joins TRBV18 to TRBJ1-1, with D perhaps TRBD1 (6 bases). In germline, CDR1 is KGHSH, CDR2 LQKENI. The CDR3 is 13 amino acids. The ends were cut back, 4 bases at V and 3 bases at J, with 9 bases in the middle.

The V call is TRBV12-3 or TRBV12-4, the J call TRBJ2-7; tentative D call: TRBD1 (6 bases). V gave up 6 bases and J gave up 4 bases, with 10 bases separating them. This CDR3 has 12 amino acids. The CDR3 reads CASRAGVYEQYF. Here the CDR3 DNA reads TGTGCCAGCAGGGCAGGGGTTTACGAGCAGTACTTC.

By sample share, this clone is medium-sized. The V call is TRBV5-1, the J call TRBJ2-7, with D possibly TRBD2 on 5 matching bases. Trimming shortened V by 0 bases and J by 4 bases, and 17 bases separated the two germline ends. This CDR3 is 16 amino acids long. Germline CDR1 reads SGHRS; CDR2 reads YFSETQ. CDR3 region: CASSLEASLASYEQYF. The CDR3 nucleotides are TGCGCCAGCAGCTTGGAGGCTAGCTTAGCGTCGTACGAGCAGTACTTC.

The CDR3 spells CASSPQERNTGELFF. DNA of the CDR3: TGTGCCAGCAGCCCCCAGGAGAGGAACACCGGGGAGCTGTTTTTT. The chain has TRBV9 and TRBJ2-2; D is unresolved. CDR3 length: 15 residues. The germline V and J ends were trimmed by 4 bases and 1 base, with 11 bases remaining between them. Germline values: CDR1 SGDLS, CDR2 YYNGEE.

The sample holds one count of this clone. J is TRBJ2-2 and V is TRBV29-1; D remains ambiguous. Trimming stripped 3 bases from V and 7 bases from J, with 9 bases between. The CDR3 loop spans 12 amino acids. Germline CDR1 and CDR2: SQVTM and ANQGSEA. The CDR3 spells CSVELGNGELFF. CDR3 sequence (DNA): TGCAGCGTTGAGCTGGGAAACGGGGAGCTGTTTTTT.

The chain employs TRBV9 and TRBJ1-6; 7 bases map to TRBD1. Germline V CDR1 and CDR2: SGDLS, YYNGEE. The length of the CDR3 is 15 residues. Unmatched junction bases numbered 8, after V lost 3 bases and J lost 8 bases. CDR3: CASSADRAGDSPLHF. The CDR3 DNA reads TGTGCCAGCAGCGCCGACAGGGCCGGGGATTCACCCCTCCACTTT. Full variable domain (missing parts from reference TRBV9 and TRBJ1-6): DSGVTQTPKHLITATGQRVTLRCSPRSGDLSVYWYQQSLDQGLQFLIQYYNGEERAKGNILERFSAQQFPDLHSELNLSSLELGDSALYFCASSADRAGDSPLHFGNGTRLTVT.

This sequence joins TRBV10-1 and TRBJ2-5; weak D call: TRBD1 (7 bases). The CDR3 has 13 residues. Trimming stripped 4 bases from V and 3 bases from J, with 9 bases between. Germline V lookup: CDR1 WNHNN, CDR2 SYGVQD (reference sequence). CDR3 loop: CASSGGTEETQYF. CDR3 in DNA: TGCGCCAGCAGTGGCGGGACAGAAGAGACCCAGTACTTC.

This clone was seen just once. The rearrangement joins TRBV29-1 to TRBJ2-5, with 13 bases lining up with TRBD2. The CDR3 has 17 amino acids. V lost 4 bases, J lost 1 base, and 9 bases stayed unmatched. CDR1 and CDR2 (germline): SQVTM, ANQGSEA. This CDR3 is CSVGRATSGGPQETQYF. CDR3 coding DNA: TGCAGCGTTGGCCGGGCGACTAGCGGGGGGCCCCAAGAGACCCAGTACTTC. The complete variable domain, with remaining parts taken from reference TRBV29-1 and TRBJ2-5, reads SAVISQKPSRDICQRGTSLTIQCQVDSQVTMMFWYRQQPGQSLTLIATANQGSEATYESGFVIDKFPISRPNLTFSTLTVSNMSPEDSSIYLCSVGRATSGGPQETQYFGPGTRLLVL.

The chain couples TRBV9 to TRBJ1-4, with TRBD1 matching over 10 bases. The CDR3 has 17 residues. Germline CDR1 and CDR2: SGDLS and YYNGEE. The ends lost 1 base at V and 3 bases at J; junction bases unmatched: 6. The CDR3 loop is CASSVTGTGVSNEKLFF. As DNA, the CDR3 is TGTGCCAGCAGCGTAACCGGGACAGGGGTTTCTAATGAAAAACTGTTTTTT. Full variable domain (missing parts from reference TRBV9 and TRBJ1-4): DSGVTQTPKHLITATGQRVTLRCSPRSGDLSVYWYQQSLDQGLQFLIQYYNGEERAKGNILERFSAQQFPDLHSELNLSSLELGDSALYFCASSVTGTGVSNEKLFFGSGTQLSVL.

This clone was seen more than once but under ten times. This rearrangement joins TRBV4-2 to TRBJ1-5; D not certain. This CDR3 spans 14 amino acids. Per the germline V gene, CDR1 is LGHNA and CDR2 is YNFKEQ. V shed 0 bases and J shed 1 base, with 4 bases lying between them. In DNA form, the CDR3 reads TGTGCCAGCAGCCAAGATGAAAGCAATCAGCCCCAGCATTTT. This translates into CASSQDESNQPQHF.

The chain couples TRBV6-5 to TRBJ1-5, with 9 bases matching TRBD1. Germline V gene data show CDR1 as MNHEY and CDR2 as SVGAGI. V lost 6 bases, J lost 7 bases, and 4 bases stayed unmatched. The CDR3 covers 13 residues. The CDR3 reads CASRGTGNQPQHF. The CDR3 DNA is TGTGCCAGCAGAGGGACAGGGAACCAGCCCCAGCATTTT.